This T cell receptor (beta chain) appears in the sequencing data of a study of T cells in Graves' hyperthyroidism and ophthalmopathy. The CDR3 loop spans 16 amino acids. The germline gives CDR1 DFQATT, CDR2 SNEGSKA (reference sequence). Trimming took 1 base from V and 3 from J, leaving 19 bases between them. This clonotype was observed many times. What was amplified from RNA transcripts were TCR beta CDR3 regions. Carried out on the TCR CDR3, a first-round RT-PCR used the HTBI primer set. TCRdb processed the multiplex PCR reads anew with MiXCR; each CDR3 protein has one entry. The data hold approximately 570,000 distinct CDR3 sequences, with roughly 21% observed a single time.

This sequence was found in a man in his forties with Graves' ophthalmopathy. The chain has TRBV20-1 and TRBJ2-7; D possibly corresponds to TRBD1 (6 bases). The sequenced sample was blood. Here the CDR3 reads CSARALHRDQFYEQYF. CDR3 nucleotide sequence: TGCAGTGCTAGAGCCTTACACAGGGATCAATTCTACGAGCAGTACTTC.